This TCR beta chain is from a study of technical replicates of blood from a few donors. The CDR3 runs 12 residues. The germline gives CDR1 SEHNR, CDR2 FQNEAQ (reference sequence). V was clipped by 1 base and J by 5 bases, with 6 bases between them. The repertoire was sequenced with immunoSEQ multiplex PCR; TCRdb's copy has only in-frame clones and lacks some. The sample includes about 82,000 clones, approximately 96% seen only once; the top ten take about 0.41%. This chain links TRBV7-9 with TRBJ2-7; D not certain. Sequencing input: T cells isolated from PBMCs. The TCR was taken from a human donor in good health. The CDR3 coding sequence is TGTGCCAGCAGCTTAGTTTCCGACGAGCAGTACTTC. Translating it yields CASSLVSDEQYF.